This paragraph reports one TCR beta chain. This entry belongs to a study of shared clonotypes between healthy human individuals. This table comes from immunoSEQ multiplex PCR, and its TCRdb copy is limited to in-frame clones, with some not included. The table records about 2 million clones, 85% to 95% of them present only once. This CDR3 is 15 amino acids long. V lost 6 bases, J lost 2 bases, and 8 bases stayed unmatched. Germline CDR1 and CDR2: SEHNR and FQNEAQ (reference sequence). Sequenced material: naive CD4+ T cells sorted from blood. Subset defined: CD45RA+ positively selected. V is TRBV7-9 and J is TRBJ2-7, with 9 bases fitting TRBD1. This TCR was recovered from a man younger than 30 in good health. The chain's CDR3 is CASSTPGQGPYEQYF. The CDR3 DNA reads TGTGCCAGCAGTACGCCGGGACAGGGTCCCTACGAGCAGTACTTC.